This T cell receptor beta chain was captured by sequencing in a study of T cell repertoires and leukemia-associated antigens. Study at large: Each sample gave about 3.3 to 5.0 million effective reads.

Germline V gene sequence: CDR1 LGHNA, CDR2 YNFKEQ. With V trimmed by 4 bases and J by 0 bases, 2 bases remained unmatched. There are 15 residues in the CDR3. By frequency in the sample, this clonotype is medium-sized. Its antigen is undetermined. TCRdb re-derived calls from the 5' RACE reads in MiXCR, one entry per CDR3 protein. The sample carries 13,000 to 15,000 distinct CDR3 sequences, about 39% recorded once. The rearrangement joins TRBV4-2 to TRBJ2-2; 7 nucleotides agree with TRBD2. The sample taken for sequencing was CD3+ T cells sorted from blood and cultured. This clonotype originated in a female donor in good health. In nucleotides, the CDR3 is TGTGCCAGCAGCCCGGGGGGTTCGAACACCGGGGAGCTGTTTTTT. It translates to CASSPGGSNTGELFF.